The sequence of this TCR beta chain was determined in a study of tumor and adjacent non-tumor tissue in lung cancer. General study points: TCR diversity was significantly greater in tumor than normal lung tissue.

TCRbeta libraries were built with three rounds of nested PCR, modified from ARM-PCR. One entry per CDR3 protein, called by TCRdb with MiXCR from the multiplex PCR reads. The profile covers over 100,000 distinct CDR3 sequences, with 60% to 80% appearing a single time and around 20% taken by the ten largest. For this clonotype: No antigen is known for it.

The CDR3 covers 13 residues. Germline V gene lookup returns CDR1 SGHAT and CDR2 FQNNGV. V lost 0 bases, J lost 15 bases, and 14 bases lay in between. This sample's RNA came from whole unsorted tissue. The normal lung tissue was taken more than 3 cm from the tumor edge. The sample was distant non-tumor lung tissue. The TCR comes from a man between 60 and 70 years old with non-small cell lung cancer. The chain employs TRBV11-2 and TRBJ2-2, with a weak D call TRBD2 (5 bases). In DNA, the CDR3 is TGTGCCAGCAGCTTAGAAGGCACCGGGGTGTTGTTTTTT. Residues: CASSLEGTGVLFF.